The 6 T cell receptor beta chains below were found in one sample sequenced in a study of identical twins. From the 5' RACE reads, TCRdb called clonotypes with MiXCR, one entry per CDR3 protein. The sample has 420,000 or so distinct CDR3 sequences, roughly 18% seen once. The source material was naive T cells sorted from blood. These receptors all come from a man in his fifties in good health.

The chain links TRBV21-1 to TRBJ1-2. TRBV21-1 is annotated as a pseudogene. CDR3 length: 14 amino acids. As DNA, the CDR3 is TGTGCCAGTAAAAGGGCAGGAATGCCCTATGGCTACACCTTC. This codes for CASKRAGMPYGYTF.

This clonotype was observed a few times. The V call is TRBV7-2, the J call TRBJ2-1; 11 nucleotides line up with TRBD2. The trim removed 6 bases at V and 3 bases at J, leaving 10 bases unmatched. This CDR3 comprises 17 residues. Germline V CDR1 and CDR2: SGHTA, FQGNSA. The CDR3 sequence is CASSQGSGTSGYNEQFF. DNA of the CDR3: TGTGCCAGCAGTCAAGGCTCCGGGACTAGCGGCTACAATGAGCAGTTCTTC.

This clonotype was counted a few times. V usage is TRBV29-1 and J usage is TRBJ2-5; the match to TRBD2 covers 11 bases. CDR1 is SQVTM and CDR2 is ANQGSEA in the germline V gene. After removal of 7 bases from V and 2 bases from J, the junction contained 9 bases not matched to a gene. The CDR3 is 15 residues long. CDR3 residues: CSANRGTSGQETQYF. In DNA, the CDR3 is TGCAGCGCGAACCGCGGGACTAGCGGTCAAGAGACCCAGTACTTC.

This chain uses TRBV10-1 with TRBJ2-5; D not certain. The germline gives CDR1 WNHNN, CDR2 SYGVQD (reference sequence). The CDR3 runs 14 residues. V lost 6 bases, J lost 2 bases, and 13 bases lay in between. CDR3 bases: TGCGCCAGCAGCGGACGGAGAAATCAAGAGACCCAGTACTTC. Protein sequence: CASSGRRNQETQYF.

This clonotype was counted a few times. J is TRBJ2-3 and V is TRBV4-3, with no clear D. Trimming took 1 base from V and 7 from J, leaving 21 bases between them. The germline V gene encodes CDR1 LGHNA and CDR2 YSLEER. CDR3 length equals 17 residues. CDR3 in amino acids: CASSQVVSAGNTNTQYF. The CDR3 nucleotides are TGCGCCAGCAGCCAAGTAGTCTCAGCAGGCAATACTAATACGCAGTATTTT.

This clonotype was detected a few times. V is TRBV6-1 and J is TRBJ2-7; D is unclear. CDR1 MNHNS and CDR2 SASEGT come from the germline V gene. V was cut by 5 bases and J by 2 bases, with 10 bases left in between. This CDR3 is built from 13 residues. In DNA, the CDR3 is TGTGCCAGCAGTCCAGATCCGACCTACGAGCAGTACTTC. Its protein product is CASSPDPTYEQYF.